This T cell receptor beta chain was retrieved from a study of T cells after yellow fever vaccination. Study-level findings and limits: Peaking faster, on day 5 versus 15, the secondary response was nonetheless weaker. Sorted repertoires could include abundant contaminating clonotypes from bulk cells. Detected again after the booster were most primary-vaccination clones, at 96% CD4 and about 89% CD8.

A few counts support this clonotype. Its cognate antigen is unknown. CDR1 is ENHRY and CDR2 is SYGVKD in the germline V gene. V was trimmed by 0 bases and J by 4 bases, leaving 9 bases between them. There are 14 residues in the CDR3. TCRdb redid the calling of the 5' RACE reads with MiXCR, one entry per CDR3 protein. The table records about 320,000 distinct CDR3 sequences, around 11% of them present only once. V and J are TRBV10-3 and TRBJ2-5; D is ambiguous. This TCR derives from a man aged 18 to 30 who received the YFV17D yellow fever vaccine. Sequenced material: CD4+ T cells sorted from PBMCs, taken 45 days after the yellow fever booster vaccination. CDR3 amino acids: CAISESRWGETQYF. The CDR3, as DNA: TGTGCCATCAGTGAGTCGAGGTGGGGAGAGACCCAGTACTTC.